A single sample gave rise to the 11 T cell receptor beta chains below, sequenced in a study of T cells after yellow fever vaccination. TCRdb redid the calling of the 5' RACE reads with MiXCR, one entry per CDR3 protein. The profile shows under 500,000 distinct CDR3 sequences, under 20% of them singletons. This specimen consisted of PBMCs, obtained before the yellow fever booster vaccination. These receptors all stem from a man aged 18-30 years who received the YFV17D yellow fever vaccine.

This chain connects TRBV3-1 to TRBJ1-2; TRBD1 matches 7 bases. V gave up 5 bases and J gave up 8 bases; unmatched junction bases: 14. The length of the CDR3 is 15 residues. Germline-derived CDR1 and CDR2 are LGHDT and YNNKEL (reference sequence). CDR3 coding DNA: TGTGCCAGCAGCTTCGGGACAGTGGAATCGGGCGGCTACACCTTC. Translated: CASSFGTVESGGYTF.

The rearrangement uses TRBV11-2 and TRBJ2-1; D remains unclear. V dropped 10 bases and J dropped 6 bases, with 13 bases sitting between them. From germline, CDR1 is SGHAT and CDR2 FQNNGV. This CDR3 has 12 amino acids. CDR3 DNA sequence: TGTGCCACGCTACCCCAGGTCAATGAGCAGTTCTTC. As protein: CATLPQVNEQFF.

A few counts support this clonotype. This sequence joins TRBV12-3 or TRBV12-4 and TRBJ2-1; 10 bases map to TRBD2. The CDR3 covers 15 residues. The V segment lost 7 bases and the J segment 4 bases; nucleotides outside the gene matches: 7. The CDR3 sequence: CASTRYSGGYNEQFF. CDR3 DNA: TGTGCCAGCACACGCTATAGCGGGGGGTACAATGAGCAGTTCTTC.

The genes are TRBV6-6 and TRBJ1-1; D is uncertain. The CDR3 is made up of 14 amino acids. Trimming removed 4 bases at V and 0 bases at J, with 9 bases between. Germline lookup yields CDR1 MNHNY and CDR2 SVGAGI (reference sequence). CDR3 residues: CASSFNAMNTEAFF. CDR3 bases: TGTGCCAGCAGTTTCAATGCTATGAACACTGAAGCTTTCTTT.

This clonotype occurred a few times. CDR3 amino acids: CASSQRGRSYGYTF. CDR3 nucleotides: TGCGCCAGCAGCCAGAGGGGACGGTCCTATGGCTACACCTTC. The chain uses TRBV4-3 and TRBJ1-2, with D perhaps matching TRBD1 (5 bases). V was trimmed by 3 bases and J by 4 bases, leaving 12 bases between them. CDR1 LGHNA and CDR2 YSLEER come from the germline V gene. The CDR3 sequence is 14 residues long.

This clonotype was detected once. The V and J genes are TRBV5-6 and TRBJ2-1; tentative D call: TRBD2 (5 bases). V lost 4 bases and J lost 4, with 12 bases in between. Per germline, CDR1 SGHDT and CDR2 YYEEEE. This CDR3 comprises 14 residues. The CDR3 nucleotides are TGTGCCAGCAGCCTCAGCGGCGCTTACAATGAGCAGTTCTTC. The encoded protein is CASSLSGAYNEQFF.

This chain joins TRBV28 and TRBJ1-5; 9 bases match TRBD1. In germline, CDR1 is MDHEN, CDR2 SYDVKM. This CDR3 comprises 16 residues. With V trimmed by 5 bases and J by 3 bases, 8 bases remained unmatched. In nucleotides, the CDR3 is TGTGCCAGCAGTACCCACCGGACAGGGGTCAATCAGCCCCAGCATTTT. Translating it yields CASSTHRTGVNQPQHF.

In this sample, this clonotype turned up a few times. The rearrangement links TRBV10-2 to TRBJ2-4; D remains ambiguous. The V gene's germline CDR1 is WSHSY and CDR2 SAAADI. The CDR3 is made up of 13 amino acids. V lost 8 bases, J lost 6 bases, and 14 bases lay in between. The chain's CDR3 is CASFGTPGNIQYF. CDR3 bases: TGCGCCAGCTTCGGTACCCCAGGAAACATTCAGTACTTC.

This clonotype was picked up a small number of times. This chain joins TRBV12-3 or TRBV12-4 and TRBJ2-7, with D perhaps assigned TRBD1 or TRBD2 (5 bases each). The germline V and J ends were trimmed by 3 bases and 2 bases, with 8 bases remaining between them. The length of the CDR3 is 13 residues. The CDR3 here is CASSLGEPYEQYF. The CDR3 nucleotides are TGTGCCAGCAGTTTGGGGGAGCCCTACGAGCAGTACTTC.

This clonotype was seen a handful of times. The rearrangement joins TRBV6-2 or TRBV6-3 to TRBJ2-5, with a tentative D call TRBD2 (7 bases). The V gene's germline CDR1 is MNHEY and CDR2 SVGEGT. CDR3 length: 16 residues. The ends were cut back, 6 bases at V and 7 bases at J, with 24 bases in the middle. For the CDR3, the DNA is TGTGCCAGCAGCACCTGGTCGCGGGGGCCTCCAGGGACCCAGTACTTC. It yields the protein CASSTWSRGPPGTQYF.

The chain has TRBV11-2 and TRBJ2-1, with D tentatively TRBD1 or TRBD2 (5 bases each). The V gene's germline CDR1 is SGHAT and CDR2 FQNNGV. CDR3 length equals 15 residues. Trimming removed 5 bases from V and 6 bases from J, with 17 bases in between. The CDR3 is CASSLGTLQVNEQFF. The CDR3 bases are TGTGCCAGCAGCCTAGGGACCCTTCAGGTCAATGAGCAGTTCTTC.